Listed below are T cell receptor beta chains from one sample, sequenced in a study of early stage breast cancer tumors. The table came from immunoSEQ multiplex PCR; TCRdb's copy has only in-frame clones and leaves some out. The profile shows about 41,000 clones, around two thirds of them singletons. Material for sequencing was blood. These TCRs come from a person aged 45-65 years with breast cancer. The CDR3 runs from the conserved cysteine through the conserved F or W. A D gene is named only where the DNA matches it firmly. A clone size is listed for some rows: how often the clone was seen (once, few, many), or a class if it is expanded.

TGCAGCGCCGGCGGGCCTCACTATGGCTACACCTTC CSAGGPHYGYTF - TRBV29-1 - TRBJ1-2
TGTGCCAGCAGCTCCTGGACAGGGAAAGCTGAAGCTTTCTTT CASSSWTGKAEAFF - TRBV5-4 TRBD1 TRBJ1-1
TGTGCCACCAGGGGGCGCGGGGGTGTCCAAGAGACCCAGTACTTC CATRGRGGVQETQYF - TRBV19 - TRBJ2-5
TGTGCCAGCAGCTTGGCACAGACGCCTTACAATGAGCAGTTCTTC CASSLAQTPYNEQFF - TRBV5-6 - TRBJ2-1
TGTGCCAGCAGCGGTGAGGATTTGTCGACCTACTCTGGAAACACCATATATTTT CASSGEDLSTYSGNTIYF - TRBV9 - TRBJ1-3
TGTGCCAGTAGTATAGGGGGCGGGGTAAATGAGCAGTTCTTC CASSIGGGVNEQFF - TRBV19 - TRBJ2-1
TGTGCCAGCAGCTTAAACGCAGGGGGGAACACTGAAGCTTTCTTT CASSLNAGGNTEAFF - TRBV7-6 TRBD1 TRBJ1-1
TGTGCCAGCACTCGGGGTTACAATCAGCCCCAGCATTTT CASTRGYNQPQHF - TRBV6-5 - TRBJ1-5
TGTGCCAGCAGTTCCACCCCTCTAAGCCTCCACTTT CASSSTPLSLHF - TRBV27 - TRBJ1-6
TGTGCCAGCAGAGCTAGAGAGGAGAAGCAGTTCTTC CASRAREEKQFF - TRBV2 - TRBJ2-1
TGTGCCAGCAGCCCCCTGGGCGCGCAAGAGACCCAGTACTTC CASSPLGAQETQYF once TRBV7-2 - TRBJ2-5
TGTGCCAGCAGTTCAATAGCGGGAGGGCCGGTGGGCAATGAGCAGTTCTTC CASSSIAGGPVGNEQFF - TRBV27 TRBD2 TRBJ2-1
TGTGCCAGCAGTGCGACAGGGGCTGCCGGGGAGCTGTTTTTT CASSATGAAGELFF - TRBV6-4 TRBD1 TRBJ2-2
TGTGCCTGGACCCCGGGGAACACCGGGGAGCTGTTTTTT CAWTPGNTGELFF - TRBV30 - TRBJ2-2
TGTGCCAGCAGCCCAGAGGGACAGGGGGGGAACATTCAGTACTTC CASSPEGQGGNIQYF - TRBV9 TRBD1 TRBJ2-4
TGTGCCAGCAGCTCCTTGGTTGAGGGCTCCGATACGCAGTATTTT CASSSLVEGSDTQYF once TRBV5-6 - TRBJ2-3
TGTGCCAGCAGTGGAGTCCCGGGACAGTTCTTT CASSGVPGQFF - TRBV2 TRBD1 TRBJ1-1
TGTGCCAGCAGTTTCGGACAGGGCATTGTGTCCTACGAGCAGTACTTC CASSFGQGIVSYEQYF - TRBV2 TRBD1 TRBJ2-7
TGTGCCACCAGCAGACCCCAAGGGCAGGGGGACCAAGAGACCCAGTACTTC CATSRPQGQGDQETQYF - TRBV15 TRBD1 TRBJ2-5
TGTGCCAGCAGCCCCACAGGGTATCAAGGCGGGTACGAGCAGTACTTC CASSPTGYQGGYEQYF - TRBV27 - TRBJ2-7
TGTGCCAGTAGTAGCCGACAGACATCATCAAATGAGCAGTTCTTC CASSSRQTSSNEQFF - TRBV19 - TRBJ2-1
TGTGCCAGCAGTCTCGTCGGGGGAGGGTTGAACACTGAAGCTTTCTTT CASSLVGGGLNTEAFF - TRBV5-6 - TRBJ1-1
TGTGCCAGCTCACCACCCTGGGACAATGGAAACACCATATATTTT CASSPPWDNGNTIYF few TRBV18 - TRBJ1-3
TGCGCCAGCAGCCAACGTATCGGGATCGATGAAAAACTGTTTTTT CASSQRIGIDEKLFF - TRBV4-1 - TRBJ1-4
TGTGCCAGCAGTCCCTCGGACAGGGCGGGTGAAAAACTGTTTTTT CASSPSDRAGEKLFF - TRBV27 TRBD1 TRBJ1-4
TGTGCCAGCAGCCCGCCCCGTAGTGTCGCAGATACGCAGTATTTT CASSPPRSVADTQYF few TRBV9 - TRBJ2-3
TGTGCCAGCAGCCGCAGCCCACAGGGTGGGAATCAGCCCCAGCATTTT CASSRSPQGGNQPQHF - TRBV7-9 - TRBJ1-5
TGTGCCAGCAGCAAAGATCGCGGGAGGGTTTCCTACAATGAGCAGTTCTTC CASSKDRGRVSYNEQFF - TRBV21-1 - TRBJ2-1
TGCGCCAGCAGTCCGGGACTAGCGCAAGAGACCCAGTACTTC CASSPGLAQETQYF few TRBV10-1 TRBD2 TRBJ2-5
TGTGCCAGCGGATTACAGGGCTACTATGGCTACACCTTC CASGLQGYYGYTF - TRBV6-5 - TRBJ1-2
TGTGCCAGCAGTCACGAGGCGGGAAAGGTCGGGGAGCTGTTTTTT CASSHEAGKVGELFF once TRBV6-5 - TRBJ2-2
TGTGCCTGGAGTGAGGACAGCATGAACACTGAAGCTTTCTTT CAWSEDSMNTEAFF few TRBV30 - TRBJ1-1
TGTGCCAGCAGCTCCAAGGGGACAGGAAGCTCCTACGAGCAGTACTTC CASSSKGTGSSYEQYF - TRBV11-3 TRBD1 TRBJ2-7
TGCGCCAGCACGGGAGGGCGGGACATAGATACGCAGTATTTT CASTGGRDIDTQYF once TRBV5-1 TRBD2 TRBJ2-3
TGTGCCAGCAGCCCCGGGACAGGGTTAATAGATACGCAGTATTTT CASSPGTGLIDTQYF - TRBV7-2 TRBD1 TRBJ2-3
TGCGCCAGCAGCCAAGATCAGGAGGCTGCACAGTACTTC CASSQDQEAAQYF - TRBV4-1 - TRBJ2-4
TGTGCCAGCTCGGGAGGGTATACGCAGTATTTT CASSGGYTQYF - TRBV7-2 TRBD2 TRBJ2-3
TGTGCCATCAACCTACGGGACAGAGCGACCACCGGGGAGCTGTTTTTT CAINLRDRATTGELFF - TRBV10-3 TRBD1 TRBJ2-2
TGTGCCAGCAGCTTGATGAGGTACGAGCAGTACTTC CASSLMRYEQYF - TRBV7-8 - TRBJ2-7
TGTGCCAGCAGCCACTTCTCGACAGGGGGTACCTACAATGAGCAGTTCTTC CASSHFSTGGTYNEQFF - TRBV7-2 TRBD1 TRBJ2-1
TGTGCCAGCTCTCTCGGGGGGGCTAGCGGGAGAAGCGAGCAGTACTTC CASSLGGASGRSEQYF - TRBV2 TRBD2 TRBJ2-7
TGTGCCTGGAGTCAGGCGGGAGGGGATAGCGAAAAACTGTTTTTT CAWSQAGGDSEKLFF - TRBV30 - TRBJ1-4
TGTGCCAGCAGCGACCGGGACAGGGTTGGCACAGATACGCAGTATTTT CASSDRDRVGTDTQYF once TRBV5-8 TRBD1 TRBJ2-3
TGTGCCAGCAGTGAAGTGGCTAGCGGGAGGGTTGAGCAGTTCTTC CASSEVASGRVEQFF once TRBV6-1 TRBD2 TRBJ2-1
TGTGCCAGCAGCGAGAGACAGGGTGTGGCCGAGCAGTACTTC CASSERQGVAEQYF - TRBV9 TRBD1 TRBJ2-7
TGTGCCAGTAGTATCTCGGGGGAAAATCAGCCCCAGCATTTT CASSISGENQPQHF - TRBV19 - TRBJ1-5
TGTGCCAGCAGACTAGCAAACACCGGGGAGCTGTTTTTT CASRLANTGELFF - TRBV6-5 - TRBJ2-2
TGCGCCAGCAGCTTGGGGACTAGCGGGTACAATGAGCAGTTCTTC CASSLGTSGYNEQFF medium-sized TRBV5-1 TRBD2 TRBJ2-1